The source of this T cell receptor (beta chain) is a study of cytomegalovirus exposure and HLA in healthy donors. Germline CDR1 reads GTSNPN; CDR2 reads SVGIG (reference sequence). V was trimmed by 2 bases and J by 1 base, leaving 9 bases between them. The CDR3 is made up of 14 amino acids. Healthy donors of bone marrow made up the group. The PCR had 60 Vbeta and 13 Jbeta primers. Generated by immunoSEQ multiplex PCR, the TCRdb table keeps only in-frame clones and is missing some. This sample carries 150,000 or so clones, about 75% of them seen once, and the ten largest clones take about 7.7%. Study-wide results and limits: In a later analysis, parvovirus B19, influenza, CMV and Epstein-Barr virus appeared linked to several top co-occurrence clusters. The authors considered a cluster of highly shared sequence variants likely to be a sequencing artifact.

Worth noting for this clone: Its antigen is not known.

The clonotype was recovered from a woman between 40 and 55 years old in good health and CMV-seropositive. Specimen: PBMCs. The J gene is TRBJ2-1, the V gene TRBV30, with a weak D call TRBD1 (5 bases). The CDR3 sequence is CAWSRGWSYNEQFF. The CDR3 DNA reads as TGTGCCTGGAGTAGGGGTTGGTCCTACAATGAGCAGTTCTTC.